The 20 T cell receptor beta chains below come from one sample, sequenced in a study of control samples from healthy donors and cancer patients. Some clones are missing from TCRdb's copy, which holds only in-frame ones; the method was immunoSEQ multiplex PCR. The sample lists about 130,000 clones; just under 95% were seen once. The sequenced sample was blood. All receptors derive from a man younger than 45 in good health.

Of note for this clone: The sample contains more than one DNA sequence encoding this CDR3. The chain combines TRBV30 with TRBJ2-5, with 10 bases identical to TRBD1. J gave up 3 bases and V 0 bases, and 1 base lay outside the gene matches. Germline V CDR1 and CDR2: GTSNPN, SVGIG (reference sequence). The CDR3 is 14 residues long. The CDR3 protein is CAWSVGTGEETQYF. The DNA of the CDR3 is TGTGCCTGGAGTGTTGGGACAGGGGAAGAGACCCAGTACTTC.

This clone appeared once. The chain couples TRBV4-1 to TRBJ2-7, with a possible D match to TRBD2 (5 bases). Germline CDR1 MGHRA, CDR2 YSYEKL. The CDR3 covers 16 residues. Trimming took off 4 bases at V and 5 bases at J, with 21 bases between the two ends. CDR3 residues: CASSPSLIRGSHEQYF. As DNA, the CDR3 is TGCGCCAGCAGCCCCTCTTTAATCAGAGGGAGCCACGAGCAGTACTTC.

The rearrangement uses TRBV3-1 (or the pseudogene TRBV3-2) and TRBJ2-5, with 10 bases matching TRBD2. Germline lookup yields CDR1 LGHDT and CDR2 YNNKEL (reference sequence). This CDR3 contains 16 residues. V shed 2 bases, J shed 5 bases, and the junction held 8 bases outside the gene matches. The DNA of the CDR3 is TGTGCCAGCAGCCAAATCTCCCTACTAGCGGGGGAGACCCAGTACTTC. The encoded protein is CASSQISLLAGETQYF.

The rearrangement links TRBV2 to TRBJ1-1, with 7 bases identical to TRBD1. Losses at the gene ends were 10 bases for V and 5 bases for J; bases not matched to a gene: 13. The CDR3 spans 14 residues. Germline V gives CDR1 SNHLY, CDR2 FYNNEI. The CDR3 region is CAILPRQGGTEAFF. CDR3 bases: TGTGCCATCTTACCCAGACAGGGCGGGACTGAAGCTTTCTTT.

The chain links TRBV7-2 to TRBJ1-2; D is unclear. Germline V gene lookup returns CDR1 SGHTA and CDR2 FQGNSA. CDR3 size: 15 residues. The V end lost 1 base, the J end lost 4 bases, and 13 bases lay between the germline ends. The chain's CDR3 is CASSLVETAVYGYTF. As DNA, the CDR3 is TGTGCCAGCAGCTTAGTTGAGACGGCCGTCTATGGCTACACCTTC.

The genes are TRBV4-3 and TRBJ2-1; either TRBD1 or TRBD2 may supply D (5 bases each). The V end lost 0 bases, the J end lost 13 bases, and 7 bases lay between the germline ends. CDR1 and CDR2 (germline): LGHNA, YSLEER. The CDR3 loop spans 11 amino acids. CDR3 region: CASSQEGDQFF. CDR3 bases: TGCGCCAGCAGCCAAGAAGGGGACCAGTTCTTC.

V gene TRBV7-2 combines with J gene TRBJ2-1, with TRBD2 matching 16 bases. V gave up 5 bases and J gave up 7 bases; unmatched junction bases: 5. Germline V gene sequence: CDR1 SGHTA, CDR2 FQGNSA. This CDR3 is 16 amino acids long. CDR3 coding DNA: TGTGCCAGCAGCCTCGGGACTAGCGGGGGGGTGAATGAGCAGTTCTTC. Translation: CASSLGTSGGVNEQFF. The whole variable domain, filled in from reference TRBV7-2 and TRBJ2-1, reads GAGVSQSPSNKVTEKGKDVELRCDPISGHTALYWYRQSLGQGLEFLIYFQGNSAPDKSGLPSDRFSAERTGGSVSTLTIQRTQQEDSAVYLCASSLGTSGGVNEQFFGPGTRLTVL.

The V call is TRBV4-3, the J call TRBJ2-6, with TRBD2 as a possible D gene (5 bases). Trimming took off 0 bases at V and 0 bases at J, with 9 bases between the two ends. Germline lookup yields CDR1 LGHNA and CDR2 YSLEER. This CDR3 spans 17 amino acids. CDR3 DNA: TGCGCCAGCAGCCAAGATTTGGGGAGCTCTGGGGCCAACGTCCTGACTTTC. Protein sequence: CASSQDLGSSGANVLTF.

The V gene is TRBV7-2, the J gene TRBJ2-2; D is perhaps TRBD2 (6 bases). This CDR3 comprises 16 residues. Germline V gene sequence: CDR1 SGHTA, CDR2 FQGNSA. V was trimmed by 0 bases and J by 3 bases, leaving 11 bases between them. The CDR3 nucleotides are TGTGCCAGCAGCTTAGCGACCAGGGAGGACACCGGGGAGCTGTTTTTT. Its translation: CASSLATREDTGELFF.

This chain joins TRBV27 and TRBJ1-4; no clear D. The germline V gene encodes CDR1 MNHEY and CDR2 SMNVEV (reference sequence). CDR3 length equals 14 residues. The V and J ends lost 6 bases and 8 bases respectively, with 16 bases between them. This CDR3 is CASSGLLDPEKLFF. The CDR3 nucleotides are TGTGCCAGCAGCGGCCTTCTTGATCCGGAAAAACTGTTTTTT.

The chain recombines TRBV12-5 with TRBJ1-5; TRBD1 is a possible D gene (5 bases). Trimming took off 3 bases at V and 2 bases at J, with 8 bases between the two ends. Germline values: CDR1 LGHNT, CDR2 FRNRAP. The length of the CDR3 is 14 residues. CDR3 amino acids: CASGFQGGNQPQHF. The CDR3 DNA sequence: TGTGCTAGTGGTTTTCAGGGAGGCAATCAGCCCCAGCATTTT.

V usage is TRBV12-3 or TRBV12-4 and J usage is TRBJ1-6, with D uncertain. Trimming removed 4 bases at V and 9 bases at J, with 10 bases between. The CDR3 sequence is 13 residues long. CDR3: CASSSGVGSPLHF. In DNA form, the CDR3 reads TGTGCCAGCAGTTCCGGGGTTGGTTCACCCCTCCACTTT.

The rearrangement uses TRBV10-1 and TRBJ2-3; 12 nucleotides align to TRBD1. V trimming: 6 bases; J trimming: 0 bases; junction bases outside the gene matches: 10. The CDR3 runs to 18 residues. The germline CDR1 and CDR2 sequences are WNHNN and SYGVQD (reference sequence). The chain's CDR3 is CASRLGQGARHSTDTQYF. The DNA of the CDR3 is TGCGCCAGCAGACTGGGACAGGGGGCGAGACATAGCACAGATACGCAGTATTTT.

The V and J genes are TRBV9 and TRBJ2-1; 14 positions agree with TRBD2. The CDR3 contains 15 residues. Germline trimming cut 3 bases from V and 6 bases from J; bases unmatched to any gene: 2. Germline values: CDR1 SGDLS, CDR2 YYNGEE. The CDR3 protein is CASSGGTSGGNEQFF. CDR3 DNA: TGTGCCAGCAGCGGTGGGACTAGCGGGGGCAATGAGCAGTTCTTC.

This chain links TRBV28 with TRBJ2-7; TRBD1 matches 10 bases. The V segment lost 8 bases and the J segment 1 base; nucleotides outside the gene matches: 8. The CDR3 extends over 15 amino acids. Germline lookup yields CDR1 MDHEN and CDR2 SYDVKM. CDR3 in DNA: TGTGCCAGCGGTCGACAGGGGGCATTATCCTACGAGCAGTACTTC. The encoded protein is CASGRQGALSYEQYF. Supplemented by reference TRBV28 and TRBJ2-7, the full variable domain reads DVKVTQSSRYLVKRTGEKVFLECVQDMDHENMFWYRQDPGLGLRLIYFSYDVKMKEKGDIPEGYSVSREKKERFSLILESASTNQTSMYLCASGRQGALSYEQYFGPGTRLTVT.

The V call is TRBV5-3, the J call TRBJ1-1; D is unresolved. TRBV5-3 is noted as an ORF with a role that remains uncertain. This CDR3 region has 14 residues. Trimming took 4 bases from V and 4 from J, leaving 14 bases between them. The CDR3 loop reads CARSSREFGTEAFF. The CDR3 coding sequence is TGTGCCAGAAGCAGCCGGGAATTCGGCACTGAAGCTTTCTTT.

This clone was recorded once. The chain recombines TRBV19 with TRBJ1-1; D not certain. V gave up 5 bases and J gave up 1 base, with 20 bases separating them. The CDR3 runs to 17 residues. Germline CDR1 is LNHDA and CDR2 is SQIVND (reference sequence). CDR3 sequence reads: CASSEVVRVMGNTEAFF. The CDR3 region has the DNA TGTGCCAGTAGTGAAGTTGTTAGGGTGATGGGGAACACTGAAGCTTTCTTT.

V usage is TRBV15 and J usage is TRBJ1-3; D is perhaps TRBD1 (5 bases). The length of the CDR3 is 16 residues. In germline, CDR1 is LNHNV, CDR2 YYDKDF (reference sequence). The V end was cut by 0 bases, the J end by 1 base, with 10 bases between. The CDR3 sequence: CATSRDGAVSGNTIYF. The DNA for the CDR3 is TGTGCCACCAGCAGAGATGGGGCAGTATCTGGAAACACCATATATTTT.

The chain employs TRBV5-6 and TRBJ2-7, with TRBD2 matching 13 bases. V shed 5 bases and J 0 bases; nucleotides not matched to a gene: 5. The CDR3 contains 16 residues. Germline V gene data show CDR1 as SGHDT and CDR2 as YYEEEE. This CDR3 reads CASRPGLAGTSYEQYF. For the CDR3, the DNA is TGTGCCAGCAGGCCGGGACTAGCGGGAACCTCCTACGAGCAGTACTTC. Full variable domain (remainder filled in from reference TRBV5-6 and TRBJ2-7): DAGVTQSPTHLIKTRGQQVTLRCSPKSGHDTVSWYQQALGQGPQFIFQYYEEEERQRGNFPDRFSGHQFPNYSSELNVNALLLGDSALYLCASRPGLAGTSYEQYFGPGTRLTVT.

J is TRBJ2-1 and V is TRBV19, with TRBD1 matching 9 bases. The junction had 5 bases not matched to a gene; V was cut back by 10 bases and J by 10 bases. Germline loops: CDR1 LNHDA, CDR2 SQIVND (reference sequence). CDR3 length equals 11 residues. CDR3 in amino acids: CATRTGVEQFF. In DNA form, the CDR3 reads TGTGCCACACGGACAGGGGTAGAGCAGTTCTTC.